Below, one T cell receptor (beta chain) is given with its context. Its cognate antigen is unknown. The data originate from a study of CD8+ T cells in alopecia areata. General observations from the study: Lesional scalp exceeded normal scalp in clonality, especially in alopecia totalis/universalis.

The treatment denotes: oral pan-JAK inhibitor, 5-10 mg twice daily. Looked up from germline, CDR1 is MGHRA and CDR2 is YSYEKL. V shed 0 bases and J shed 4 bases, with 9 bases lying between them. This CDR3 comprises 14 residues. Sequencing templates came from extracted RNA that was reverse transcribed into cDNA. Method: immunoSEQ multiplex PCR; TCRdb's copy keeps in-frame clones and lacks some. The data contain 190,000 or so clones, roughly 64% of them singletons. The receptor was derived from a human donor with alopecia areata. This specimen consisted of CD8+ T cells sorted from blood, obtained at week 24, from a patient treated with tofacitinib. The chain carries TRBV4-1 and TRBJ2-5; D may be TRBD1 (5 bases). This chain's CDR3 is CASSQDKGPETQYF. Written as DNA, the CDR3 is TGCGCCAGCAGCCAAGATAAGGGGCCAGAGACCCAGTACTTC.